One and the same sample provided the 9 T cell receptor beta chains below, sequenced in a study of CD4 T cells in relation to SARS-CoV-2 and coronaviruses. No antigen is known for these receptors. Unexposed donor CD4+ T cells date from about 2011-2018, before the COVID-19 pandemic. After roughly ten days of culture, CD4+ T cells were isolated. Sequencing was performed with immunoSEQ multiplex PCR; in TCRdb, only in-frame clones are kept and a portion is missing. This sample yields around 9,800 clones, of which 70% to 80% are seen a single time; more than 15% belongs to the top ten. The sequenced sample was CD4+ T cells from PBMCs, cultured in vitro. The receptors derive from a human donor in good health.

V and J are TRBV10-3 and TRBJ1-5; no firm D call. The CDR3 spans 15 residues. The ends were cut back, 11 bases at V and 1 base at J, with 18 bases in the middle. Germline V gives CDR1 ENHRY, CDR2 SYGVKD. CDR3 nucleotides: TGTGCCTCCTGTGCCGGGATACAGAGCAATCAGCCCCAGCATTTT. Its translation is CASCAGIQSNQPQHF.

The V gene is TRBV27, the J gene TRBJ2-5; perhaps TRBD1 as D (6 bases). The CDR3 covers 14 residues. The V end was cut by 2 bases, the J end by 7 bases, with 14 bases between. CDR1 MNHEY and CDR2 SMNVEV come from the germline V gene (reference sequence). CDR3 sequence: CASSLPDRRRTQYF. In DNA form, the CDR3 reads TGTGCCAGCAGTTTACCCGACAGGCGAAGGACCCAGTACTTC.

This chain uses TRBV10-3 with TRBJ2-7; 8 nucleotides agree with TRBD2. CDR1 ENHRY and CDR2 SYGVKD come from the germline V gene. Unmatched junction bases numbered 4, after V lost 3 bases and J lost 3 bases. The CDR3 runs 14 residues. The CDR3 protein is CAISEVAGIYEQYF. The CDR3 region has the DNA TGTGCCATCAGTGAAGTAGCGGGGATCTACGAGCAGTACTTC.

This chain uses TRBV6-1 with TRBJ1-1; TRBD1 matches at 7 bases. With 2 bases clipped from V and 7 bases from J, the junction kept 10 bases outside the gene matches. This CDR3 region has 15 residues. Germline lookup yields CDR1 MNHNS and CDR2 SASEGT. CDR3 loop: CASSEPEGASIEAFF. The DNA for the CDR3 is TGTGCCAGCAGTGAACCCGAGGGGGCATCTATTGAAGCTTTCTTT.

The V call is TRBV28, the J call TRBJ1-5, with 7 bases lining up with TRBD1. CDR1 MDHEN and CDR2 SYDVKM come from the germline V gene. The V gene end was trimmed by 6 bases and the J gene end by 4 bases; junction bases not matched to a gene: 9. The CDR3 covers 15 residues. This CDR3 reads CASSQPQGPNQPQHF. In nucleotides, the CDR3 is TGTGCCAGCAGCCAACCACAGGGGCCAAATCAGCCCCAGCATTTT.

The table lists this clone with a count of one. The CDR3: CASTLGWGETQYF. CDR3 nucleotide sequence: TGCGCCAGCACCCTCGGATGGGGTGAGACCCAGTACTTC. The chain joins TRBV5-1 to TRBJ2-5; unclear D gene. CDR1 is SGHRS, CDR2 YFSETQ, per germline. The CDR3 loop spans 13 amino acids. Trimming shortened V by 6 bases and J by 5 bases, and 14 bases separated the two germline ends.

The chain uses TRBV10-1 and TRBJ2-7; the match to TRBD1 covers 7 bases. The CDR3 is made up of 16 amino acids. Looked up from germline, CDR1 is WNHNN and CDR2 is SYGVQD (reference sequence). With V trimmed by 6 bases and J by 5 bases, 16 bases remained unmatched. The CDR3 DNA reads as TGCGCCAGCAGGACGACAGGGCCCCGCTCCCGGGACGAGCAGTACTTC. Amino acids: CASRTTGPRSRDEQYF.

The V call is TRBV9, the J call TRBJ2-7; 10 positions agree with TRBD2. The CDR3 totals 17 residues. V was clipped by 0 bases and J by 5 bases; unmatched bases: 11. The germline V gene has CDR1 SGDLS and CDR2 YYNGEE. In nucleotides, the CDR3 is TGTGCCAGCAGCGTAGGAAGCGGGAGGGCCCAGAGTCACGAGCAGTACTTC. Its translation is CASSVGSGRAQSHEQYF. Drawing the rest from reference TRBV9 and TRBJ2-7, the complete variable domain is DSGVTQTPKHLITATGQRVTLRCSPRSGDLSVYWYQQSLDQGLQFLIQYYNGEERAKGNILERFSAQQFPDLHSELNLSSLELGDSALYFCASSVGSGRAQSHEQYFGPGTRLTVT.

The gene calls are TRBV7-3 and TRBJ1-1, with 7 bases identical to TRBD1. The V gene's germline CDR1 is SGHTA and CDR2 FQGTGA. This CDR3 is built from 14 residues. The V and J ends lost 5 bases and 6 bases, in that order; junction bases with no gene match: 9. DNA for the CDR3: TGTGCCAGCAGCCGAGGACAGGCTGGGTCTGAAGCTTTCTTT. Protein sequence: CASSRGQAGSEAFF.